The 27 T cell receptor beta chains given below trace back to one sample, sequenced in a study of T cell clonality in common variable immunodeficiency. Method: immunoSEQ multiplex PCR; TCRdb's copy keeps in-frame clones and lacks some. The sample is made up of roughly 34,000 clones, none counted only once. These TCRs are of unknown antigen specificity. Study conclusions and caveats: Reportedly, TCR beta sequences from common variable immunodeficiency showed fewer deletions and N-nucleotide insertions.

Material: peripheral blood mononuclear cells. Receptor source: a human donor with common variable immunodeficiency.

About this clone itself: The CDR3 is cut off 3 residues early in the read; its end comes from the germline J gene. V usage is TRBV7-2 and J usage is TRBJ2-5; TRBD2 is a possible D gene (7 bases). CDR3 length equals 15 residues. The V end lost 6 bases, the J end lost 2 bases, and 16 bases lay between the germline ends. CDR1 and CDR2 from the germline V gene are SGHTA and FQGNSA. The covered CDR3 bases are TGTGCCAGCAGGCCTAGAGGGGGAGGGCAAGAGACC. Protein: CASRPRGGGQET. Given in full, the CDR3 is CASRPRGGGQETQYF.

The table lists this clone with many counts. The read halts 3 residues ahead of the CDR3 end, with the missing end drawn from the germline J gene. The chain couples TRBV27 to TRBJ2-1; D perhaps matches TRBD1 (5 bases). The V end lost 2 bases, the J end lost 8 bases, and 13 bases lay between the germline ends. Germline assignment: CDR1 MNHEY and CDR2 SMNVEV (reference sequence). The CDR3 totals 14 residues. The CDR3 spells CASSLGAAEDEQFF. The sequenced CDR3 bases are TGTGCCAGCAGTTTAGGGGCGGCAGAGGATGAG.

Details on this clone: The read ends 3 residues before the CDR3 terminus; that terminus is restored from the germline J gene. This chain connects TRBV5-1 to TRBJ2-7; 9 bases fit TRBD2. The CDR3 spans 15 residues. Germline V gives CDR1 SGHRS, CDR2 YFSETQ. Trimming took 3 bases from V and 2 from J; bases not matched to a gene: 6. The sequenced CDR3 bases are TGCGCCAGCAGCTGGGTAGCGGGAGAGCCCTACGAG. Translated, it gives CASSWVAGEPYE. Given in full, the CDR3 is CASSWVAGEPYEQYF.

This clone was seen at least ten times. The read ends 3 residues shy of where the CDR3 ends; the end is completed using the germline J gene. The rearrangement uses TRBV5-4 and TRBJ2-7; perhaps TRBD1 as D (5 bases). V dropped 4 bases and J dropped 3 bases, with 14 bases sitting between them. The CDR3 is 14 amino acids. Germline V gene lookup returns CDR1 SGHNT and CDR2 YYREEE (reference sequence). The CDR3 spells CASSLGWGSYEQYF. The covered CDR3 bases are TGTGCCAGCAGCCTGGGGTGGGGCAGCTACGAG.

This clone was detected many times. The read ends 3 residues early relative to the CDR3; the germline J gene fills the gap. The chain links TRBV24-1 to TRBJ2-5, with D possibly matching TRBD2 (5 bases). The CDR3 has 14 amino acids. The germline V and J ends were trimmed by 5 bases and 1 base, with 10 bases remaining between them. In germline, CDR1 is KGHDR, CDR2 SFDVKD. The covered CDR3 bases are TGTGCCACCAGTGGAAGAGGACTCCAAGAGACC. Encoded protein: CATSGRGLQET. The whole CDR3 protein is CATSGRGLQETQYF.

Points on this clone: The read comes to an end 3 residues before the CDR3 does, leaving the germline J gene to fill in the end. The rearrangement joins TRBV2 to TRBJ2-3, with 7 bases that match TRBD2. The CDR3 sequence is 13 residues long. The J segment lost 3 bases and the V segment lost 5 bases, leaving 2 bases of the junction unmatched. Germline V gene data show CDR1 as SNHLY and CDR2 as FYNNEI. The part of the CDR3 DNA that was read is TGTGCCAGCAGTCTCGGGGGGACAGATACG. Its translation is CASSLGGTDT. The entire CDR3 sequence reads CASSLGGTDTQYF.

This clone was picked up a small number of times. The sequenced fragment ends 3 residues before the CDR3 boundary, so the rest is inferred from the germline J gene. The gene calls are TRBV2 and TRBJ1-6; 7 nucleotides line up with TRBD1. V trimming: 6 bases; J trimming: 0 bases; junction bases outside the gene matches: 8. This CDR3 is 17 amino acids long. From germline, CDR1 is SNHLY and CDR2 FYNNEI. The CDR3 loop is CASRETGARSYNSPLHF. The covered CDR3 bases are TGTGCCAGCAGAGAAACAGGGGCCCGCTCCTATAATTCACCC.

About this clone: The read stops 3 residues short of the end of the CDR3; the missing end is completed from the germline J gene. The chain recombines TRBV11-3 with TRBJ2-5; D is unresolved. Looked up from germline, CDR1 is SGHNT and CDR2 is YENEEA. Trimming stripped 1 base from V and 4 bases from J, with 10 bases between. The CDR3 has 14 residues. The CDR3 reads CASSLARGTETQYF. The CDR3 bases that were read are TGTGCCAGCAGCTTAGCTCGCGGCACAGAGACC.

This clone was detected many times. Incomplete CDR3 DNA: TGCAGTGGTGGCTCAGGGCTGAACTCCTACGAG. This encodes CSGGSGLNSYE. The entire CDR3 reads CSGGSGLNSYEQYF. The chain has TRBV20-1 and TRBJ2-7; a possible D gene is TRBD1 (5 bases). The read ends 3 residues before the CDR3 terminus; that terminus is restored from the germline J gene. V gave up 7 bases and J gave up 0 bases, with 16 bases separating them. The CDR3 totals 14 residues. Germline assignment: CDR1 DFQATT and CDR2 SNEGSKA (reference sequence).

The table lists this clone with many counts. The sequenced fragment ends 3 residues before the CDR3 boundary, so the rest is inferred from the germline J gene. V gene TRBV12-3 or TRBV12-4 combines with J gene TRBJ2-7; 12 bases are shared with TRBD2. CDR3 length: 15 residues. Germline trimming cut 4 bases from V and 6 bases from J; bases unmatched to any gene: 7. The DNA read from the CDR3 is TGTGCCAGCAGTTCGGAACTAGCGGGAGGCTCCGAG. It yields the protein CASSSELAGGSE. The complete CDR3 reads CASSSELAGGSEQYF.

This clone is medium-sized (0.01 to 0.1%) by share. The sequence runs out 3 residues before the end of the CDR3; the remainder is reconstructed from the germline J gene. The chain employs TRBV5-1 and TRBJ1-2, with D hard to call. From germline, CDR1 is SGHRS and CDR2 YFSETQ. The length of the CDR3 is 13 residues. CDR3 loop: CASSPDSVGGYTF. The part of the CDR3 DNA that was read is TGCGCCAGCAGCCCGGACTCCGTTGGGGGC. The entire variable domain, with the rest obtained from reference TRBV5-1 and TRBJ1-2, is as follows: KAGVTQTPRYLIKTRGQQVTLSCSPISGHRSVSWYQQTPGQGLQFLFEYFSETQRNKGNFPGRFSGRQFSNSRSEMNVSTLELGDSALYLCASSPDSVGGYTFGSGTRLTVV.

This clone showed up many times. CDR3 DNA (partial): TGTGCCAGCAGCTTTAGGGCGGGCAATGAG. This translates into CASSFRAGNE. The whole CDR3 protein is CASSFRAGNEQFF. V gene TRBV7-2 combines with J gene TRBJ2-1; the D gene is possibly TRBD2 (5 bases). The read ends 3 residues early relative to the CDR3; the germline J gene fills the gap. There are 13 residues in the CDR3. Trimming pared 3 bases from V and 6 bases from J, leaving 9 bases between. Germline V gene lookup returns CDR1 SGHTA and CDR2 FQGNSA.

A note on this clone: The read falls 3 residues short of the CDR3 end, and the missing part is taken from the germline J gene. The chain combines TRBV6-1 with TRBJ1-1, with D unresolved. Germline V gene sequence: CDR1 MNHNS, CDR2 SASEGT. The CDR3 is made up of 13 amino acids. Between the trimmed V and J ends, which lost 4 bases and 1 base, there was a span of 7 bases. The CDR3 sequence is CASSAKGNTEAFF. The covered CDR3 bases are TGTGCCAGCAGTGCCAAGGGGAACACTGAA.

This clone was picked up a small number of times. The CDR3 is cut off 3 residues early in the read; its end comes from the germline J gene. This rearrangement joins TRBV2 to TRBJ2-1; the D is unclear. The V end lost 6 bases, the J end lost 0 bases, and 6 bases lay between the germline ends. This CDR3 spans 13 amino acids. Germline CDR1 SNHLY, CDR2 FYNNEI. CDR3 DNA (partial): TGTGCCAGCAGAGAGGTCTCCTACAATGAG. Amino acid sequence: CASREVSYNE. The entire CDR3 sequence reads CASREVSYNEQFF.

This clone was recorded at least ten times. The read ends 3 residues before the CDR3 terminus; that terminus is restored from the germline J gene. The rearrangement uses TRBV18 and TRBJ2-1; 10 nucleotides align to TRBD2. V dropped 3 bases and J dropped 5; count of bases not matched to a gene: 1. Germline V gene lookup returns CDR1 KGHSH and CDR2 LQKENI. There are 14 residues in the CDR3. The CDR3 bases that were read are TGTGCCAGCTCACCCCTAGCGGGAGACAATGAG. This gives the protein CASSPLAGDNE. The CDR3 reads in full as CASSPLAGDNEQFF. The entire variable domain, with the rest obtained from reference TRBV18 and TRBJ2-1, is as follows: NAGVMQNPRHLVRRRGQEARLRCSPMKGHSHVYWYRQLPEEGLKFMVYLQKENIIDESGMPKERFSAEFPKEGPSILRIQQVVRGDSAAYFCASSPLAGDNEQFFGPGTRLTVL.

In this sample, this clone turned up many times. The read gets to within 3 residues of the CDR3 end, and the germline J gene fills in the rest. The chain is built from TRBV19 and TRBJ1-1, with D uncertain. Trimming shortened V by 3 bases and J by 4 bases, and 15 bases separated the two germline ends. Germline-derived CDR1 and CDR2 are LNHDA and SQIVND (reference sequence). CDR3 length: 15 amino acids. The sequenced CDR3 bases are TGTGCCAGTAGTATTAGTGCACCCCGAAGCACTGAA. Translation: CASSISAPRSTE. The whole CDR3 sequence is CASSISAPRSTEAFF.

Comments on this clone: The read ends 3 residues shy of where the CDR3 ends; the end is completed using the germline J gene. The chain carries TRBV5-1 and TRBJ2-2; 10 positions agree with TRBD2. J lost 4 bases, V lost 2 bases, and 5 bases had no gene match. CDR1 and CDR2 (germline): SGHRS, YFSETQ. This CDR3 contains 16 residues. The CDR3 is CASSLAGGPGTGELFF. The sequenced part of the CDR3 DNA is TGCGCCAGCAGCTTAGCGGGAGGGCCGGGCACCGGGGAG.

There are many counts of this clone. The observed sequence ends 3 residues before the CDR3 terminus, with the missing tail filled in from the germline J gene. J is TRBJ2-2 and V is TRBV5-1; D not certain. The V and J ends lost 0 bases and 5 bases respectively, with 5 bases between them. The CDR3 length is 13 residues. Germline V CDR1 and CDR2: SGHRS, YFSETQ. CDR3 bases read: TGCGCCAGCAGCTTGGACGCGACCGGGGAG. Its protein product is CASSLDATGE. The entire CDR3 protein is CASSLDATGELFF.

This clone was recorded at least ten times. The read gets to within 3 residues of the CDR3 end, and the germline J gene fills in the rest. The V and J genes are TRBV12-3 or TRBV12-4 and TRBJ2-2, with 7 bases matching TRBD1. The J segment lost 8 bases and the V segment lost 0 bases, leaving 3 bases of the junction unmatched. This CDR3 is 14 amino acids long. This CDR3 reads CASSLAVRGGELFF. CDR3 DNA, as far as it was read: TGTGCCAGCAGTTTAGCTGTCAGGGGGGGGGAG.

This clone was seen at least ten times. The CDR3 end is not reached by the read, which stops 3 residues before it; the germline J gene fills it in. The J gene is TRBJ2-7, the V gene TRBV20-1; TRBD2 might be the D (6 bases). CDR1 is DFQATT, CDR2 SNEGSKA, per germline (reference sequence). CDR3 size: 12 residues. V was cut by 3 bases and J by 4 bases, with 10 bases left in between. Partial CDR3 DNA: TGCAGTGCTAGCGGGACTGAGTACGAG. Translating it yields CSASGTEYE. The whole CDR3 protein reads CSASGTEYEQYF.

This clone was observed many times. The read halts 3 residues ahead of the CDR3 end, with the missing end drawn from the germline J gene. This sequence joins TRBV23-1 and TRBJ1-6; no definite D call. TRBV23-1 is flagged as an ORF with uncertain function. The CDR3 contains 12 residues. V lost 8 bases to trimming and J lost 9 bases, with 11 bases between them. The part of the CDR3 DNA that was read is TGCGCCAGCGATCGTACCGGTTCACCC. Translation: CASDRTGSP. In full, the CDR3 is CASDRTGSPLHF.

This clone was observed many times. The read stops 3 residues short of the end of the CDR3; the missing end is completed from the germline J gene. The rearrangement links TRBV5-5 to TRBJ2-5; D might be TRBD2 (6 bases). The CDR3 is made up of 14 amino acids. Germline-derived CDR1 and CDR2 are SGHKS and YYEKEE (reference sequence). V was cut by 0 bases and J by 3 bases, with 9 bases left in between. The CDR3 bases that were read are TGTGCCAGCAGCTTGGTAGCGGCGGAAGAGACC. Translated: CASSLVAAEET. The complete CDR3 sequence is CASSLVAAEETQYF.

The sample holds a few counts of this clone. The sequenced fragment ends 3 residues before the CDR3 boundary, so the rest is inferred from the germline J gene. The chain joins TRBV30 to TRBJ2-3, with a tentative D call TRBD2 (6 bases). The ends were cut back, 0 bases at V and 3 bases at J, with 13 bases in the middle. The CDR3 length is 15 residues. Germline V gene data show CDR1 as GTSNPN and CDR2 as SVGIG (reference sequence). The CDR3 spells CAWSVGGMVTDTQYF. The DNA read from the CDR3 is TGTGCCTGGAGTGTGGGCGGGATGGTAACAGATACG.

This clone is judged medium-sized (0.01 to 0.1%). Read sequence stops 3 residues before the CDR3 end, and the germline J gene provides the missing end. This chain uses TRBV9 with TRBJ2-3; TRBD1 aligns across 7 bases. CDR1 and CDR2 (germline): SGDLS, YYNGEE. CDR3 length: 13 amino acids. The CDR3: CASSHRGMETQYF. Incomplete CDR3 DNA: TGTGCCAGCAGCCACAGGGGAATGGAGACG.

This clone was recorded at least ten times. The CDR3 end is not reached by the read, which stops 3 residues before it; the germline J gene fills it in. The chain combines TRBV20-1 with TRBJ2-4; no reliable D call. There are 13 residues in the CDR3. CDR1 and CDR2 from the germline V gene are DFQATT and SNEGSKA (reference sequence). The V end lost 4 bases, the J end lost 0 bases, and 7 bases lay between the germline ends. Partial CDR3 DNA: TGCAGTGCTACTGAGCCAGCCAAAAACATT. Amino acids: CSATEPAKNI. The whole CDR3 reads CSATEPAKNIQYF.

This clone showed up just a few times. From the germline J gene comes the end of the CDR3, since the read stops 3 residues before it. V and J are TRBV6-4 and TRBJ2-1; TRBD2 matches 8 bases. V trimming: 7 bases; J trimming: 8 bases; junction bases outside the gene matches: 7. The CDR3 covers 13 residues. Germline V gives CDR1 MRHNA, CDR2 SNTAGT. The CDR3 bases that were read are TGTGCCAGCAAGGAGCGGGAGCTTCATGAG. Its translation is CASKERELHE. The full CDR3 protein reads CASKERELHEQFF.

This clone was seen ten or more times. The read falls 3 residues short of the CDR3 end, and the missing part is taken from the germline J gene. V is TRBV20-1 and J is TRBJ2-1, with TRBD2 matching 9 bases. Losses at the gene ends were 6 bases for V and 7 bases for J; bases not matched to a gene: 13. Germline CDR1 is DFQATT and CDR2 is SNEGSKA (reference sequence). This CDR3 has 15 amino acids. CDR3 loop: CSARASGRFRNEQFF. The DNA read from the CDR3 is TGCAGTGCCCGAGCAAGCGGGAGGTTCAGAAATGAG.